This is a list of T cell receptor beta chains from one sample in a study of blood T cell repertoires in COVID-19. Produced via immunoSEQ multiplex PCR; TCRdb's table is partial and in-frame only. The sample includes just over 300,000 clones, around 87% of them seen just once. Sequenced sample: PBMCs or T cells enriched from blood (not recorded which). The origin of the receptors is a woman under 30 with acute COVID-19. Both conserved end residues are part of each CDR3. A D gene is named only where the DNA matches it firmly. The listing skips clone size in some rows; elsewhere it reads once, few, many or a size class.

TGTGCCACCAGCAGAGACAAAGGGGTGAACACTGAAGCTTTCTTT	CATSRDKGVNTEAFF	TRBJ1-1	15	NA	TRBV15	NA
TGTGCCAGCAGCCCCCCAAGGGGTACGGTGAACACTGAAGCTTTCTTT	CASSPPRGTVNTEAFF	TRBJ1-1	16	NA	TRBV28	NA
TGTGCCAGCAGTTTAGGACTCGGCAATCAGCCCCAGCATTTT	CASSLGLGNQPQHF	TRBJ1-5	14	NA	TRBV28	NA
TGTGCCAGCAGTTTAGGAGGGGATAACTATGGCTACACCTTC	CASSLGGDNYGYTF	TRBJ1-2	14	NA	TRBV28	NA
TGTGCCAGCAGTTTTCGGACAGGGGGATACGAGCAGTACTTC	CASSFRTGGYEQYF	TRBJ2-7	14	NA	TRBV27	TRBD1
TGTGCCAGCAGCGTGGGCTATCAGCCCCAGCATTTT	CASSVGYQPQHF	TRBJ1-5	12	NA	TRBV9	NA
TGTGCCAGTAGTTTTCCCACCGGGACAGGGGGTAGAGAGCAGTACTTC	CASSFPTGTGGREQYF	TRBJ2-7	16	NA	TRBV19	TRBD1
TGCGCCAGCAGCTTGCCCAGGGGGGATACGCAGTATTTT	CASSLPRGDTQYF	TRBJ2-3	13	NA	TRBV5-1	TRBD1
TGTGCCAGTAGTCCCCAGGGTAATGGGAATGAAAAACTGTTTTTT	CASSPQGNGNEKLFF	TRBJ1-4	15	NA	TRBV19	NA
TGTGCCAGCAGCCCGCGGGGGGACTTCTCTAACTATGGCTACACCTTC	CASSPRGDFSNYGYTF	TRBJ1-2	16	NA	TRBV9	NA
TGTGCTAGCAGCTTAGGGGCCGGGGGTCAAGAGACCCAGTACTTC	CASSLGAGGQETQYF	TRBJ2-5	15	once	TRBV7-7	NA
TGCGCCAGCAGCTTGGCCACCGGGACTAGCGGGCGGAGCTACAATGAGCAGTTCTTC	CASSLATGTSGRSYNEQFF	TRBJ2-1	19	NA	TRBV5-1	TRBD2
TGTGCCAGCAGGGCCGGGACAGGGGGTCCCCTGAACACTGAAGCTTTCTTT	CASRAGTGGPLNTEAFF	TRBJ1-1	17	NA	TRBV2	TRBD1
TGTGCCAGCAGCTTAAACCTAGCGGCCACAGATACGCAGTATTTT	CASSLNLAATDTQYF	TRBJ2-3	15	NA	TRBV7-3	TRBD2
TGTGCCAGCAGCCCTTCCCCGCAAGAGACCCAGTACTTC	CASSPSPQETQYF	TRBJ2-5	13	NA	TRBV7-3	NA
TGTGCCAGCAGCGTAGGAGGGAAGGCCCAGGAGACCCAGTACTTC	CASSVGGKAQETQYF	TRBJ2-5	15	NA	TRBV9	NA
TGTGCCAGCAGCCCCCGAGTTACCCCGAACACCGGGGAGCTGTTTTTT	CASSPRVTPNTGELFF	TRBJ2-2	16	once	TRBV9	NA
TGCGCCAGCAGAGCGGGAGGTTACGAGCAGTACTTC	CASRAGGYEQYF	TRBJ2-7	12	NA	TRBV4-1	TRBD2
TGTGCCACCAGCGAGGGATCTGGGGGGGCGGGCTATGGCTACACCTTC	CATSEGSGGAGYGYTF	TRBJ1-2	16	NA	TRBV15	NA
TGTGCCAGTAACCCGGGACTCTCAAATGAGCAGTTCTTC	CASNPGLSNEQFF	TRBJ2-1	13	NA	TRBV19	NA
TGTGCCAGCAGCCCCCCCGGAGGGGGCCACGAGCAGTACTTC	CASSPPGGGHEQYF	TRBJ2-7	14	NA	TRBV13	NA
TGTGCCAGCAGTCCTGAGACAGGGAGCGTTGGAAACACCATATATTTT	CASSPETGSVGNTIYF	TRBJ1-3	16	few	TRBV28	TRBD1
TGTGCCACCAGCCCGCCCGAACGGGTTATTGTGCCTACGGTCGCAACTAATGAAAAACTGTTTTTT	CATSPPERVIVPTVATNEKLFF	TRBJ1-4	22	once	TRBV15	NA
TGCGCCAGCAGCTACGGACGGACGGAGGGGATTCCTGAAGCTTTCTTT	CASSYGRTEGIPEAFF	TRBJ1-1	16	NA	TRBV5-1	NA
TGTGCCAGCAGCTTCGACACGATGAACACTGAAGCTTTCTTT	CASSFDTMNTEAFF	TRBJ1-1	14	NA	TRBV11-3	NA
TGTGCCAGCCGAGTGGGACAGCAGTCTCGGGCGCAGTACTTC	CASRVGQQSRAQYF	TRBJ2-7	14	NA	TRBV28	TRBD1
TGTGCCAGCAGCCAATATCGCCCGAGGGAGCAGTACTTC	CASSQYRPREQYF	TRBJ2-7	13	NA	TRBV16	NA
TGCGCCAGCAGCTTAACTAGCACTGAAGAGACCCAGTACTTC	CASSLTSTEETQYF	TRBJ2-5	14	NA	TRBV5-1	NA